This entry lists 2 T cell receptor beta chains sequenced from one sample in a study of blood T cell repertoires in COVID-19. Only in-frame clones appear in the TCRdb table, and some are missing; sequencing was by immunoSEQ multiplex PCR. This sample yields 250,000 or so clones, of which about 87% are seen a single time; 1.5% belongs to the top ten. Sequencing was done on a sample of peripheral blood. These receptors came from a woman aged 40 to 49 who had recovered from COVID-19.

This chain connects TRBV7-7 to TRBJ1-3; 7 bases fit TRBD1. CDR3 length: 16 amino acids. The trim removed 5 bases at V and 0 bases at J, leaving 7 bases unmatched. Germline assignment: CDR1 SSHAT and CDR2 FNYEAQ (reference sequence). The CDR3 DNA reads TGTGCCAGCAGCCCCCGGGACAGAGTCTCTGGAAACACCATATATTTT. It is translated as CASSPRDRVSGNTIYF.

This clone was detected once. The chain employs TRBV7-9 and TRBJ2-1; possible D gene TRBD2, 6 bases. Germline V lookup: CDR1 SEHNR, CDR2 FQNEAQ (reference sequence). V shed 3 bases and J shed 1 base, with 16 bases lying between them. The CDR3 runs to 17 residues. CDR3 DNA: TGTGCCAGCAGCTTTCGTGGAGGGCAGGTTTCCTACAATGAGCAGTTCTTC. Translating it yields CASSFRGGQVSYNEQFF.